This note documents a single T cell receptor (beta chain) sequence. What it binds is unknown. Expressed TCRB transcripts were sequenced after all isolated RNA was converted to cDNA. Mean read depth for naive, central memory and regulatory T cell samples was around 3.5 million reads. Assay used: immunoSEQ multiplex PCR; TCRdb lists only in-frame clones, some missing. The sample has hundreds of thousands of clones; roughly a sixth are singletons. The data were obtained in a study of beta chain features in type 1 diabetes. Trimming took off 4 bases at V and 3 bases at J, with 13 bases between the two ends. Germline V CDR1 and CDR2: SQVTM, ANQGSEA. This CDR3 spans 13 amino acids. Notes on the study in general: cDNA-based sequencing might over-represent cells highly expressing TCR. For Type 1 diabetes patients, all four CD4+ subsets carried TCRB CDR3s that were moderately but significantly shorter. For patients, the naive, central memory and Treg TCRB repertoires appeared more alike than for healthy donors.

The sequencing sample was made of naive CD4+ T cells from blood. The rearrangement joins TRBV29-1 to TRBJ2-7; perhaps TRBD1 as D (5 bases). This TCR was sampled from a woman aged 18 to 35 in good health. In DNA, the CDR3 is TGCAGCGTTGGGGGCGGAACTCTCTACGAGCAGTACTTC. Its protein product is CSVGGGTLYEQYF.